This T cell receptor (beta chain) is drawn from a study of T cells after posttransplantation cyclophosphamide. This table comes from immunoSEQ multiplex PCR, and its TCRdb copy is limited to in-frame clones, with some not included. The sample records tens of thousands of clones, roughly 95% being singletons. From germline, CDR1 is KGHSH and CDR2 LQKENI. The length of the CDR3 is 14 residues. J gave up 7 bases and V 6 bases, and 6 bases lay outside the gene matches. This TCR was sampled from a woman aged 25 to 39 in good health and a related stem cell transplant donor. The sequenced material came from PBMCs. The gene calls are TRBV18 and TRBJ1-2, with TRBD1 matching 12 bases. CDR3 amino acids: CASSGTGGVGGYTF. CDR3 DNA: TGTGCCAGCTCCGGGACAGGGGGCGTTGGTGGCTACACCTTC.